Listed below are T cell receptor beta chains from one sample, sequenced in a study of OX40 agonist ivuxolimab in advanced cancers. Only in-frame clones appear in the TCRdb table, and some are missing; sequencing was by immunoSEQ multiplex PCR. This table has under 25,000 clones, around 86% appearing once. Sequencing was performed on CD4+ or CD8+ T cells sorted from blood, taken in a trial of the OX40 agonist ivuxolimab. These receptors were taken from an adult with an advanced solid tumor such as melanoma, head and neck, liver or kidney cancer. CDR3s include the opening cysteine and the closing phenylalanine or tryptophan. Size values are once, few and many counts, or a class for expanded clones, and some rows have none.

V,size,CDR3
TRBV2,once,CASSEETAYGYTF
TRBV30,-,CACRGNPYGYTF
TRBV30,-,CAWSVGEGRGTQYF
TRBV7-9,-,CASSSVSYEQYF
TRBV14,-,CASRWGQGAYGSNQPQHF
TRBV6-1,-,CASSEVGGSFNEQFF
TRBV7-9,-,CASSLSGGGNYGYTF
TRBV9,-,CASSPGTDYGYTF
TRBV30,-,CAWRAKGLHQPQHF
TRBV5-4,-,CASSTRTGELFF
TRBV5-6,medium-sized,CASSFLLNEKLFF
TRBV6-5,-,CASSYSGNSNEKLFF
TRBV29-1,-,CSVEGGYEQYF
TRBV28,-,CASRLTTVSTDTQYF
TRBV14,few,CASSQEGVNYGYTF
TRBV29-1,-,CSVVGFPPYNEQFF
TRBV5-6,medium-sized,CASSFVLNEKLFF
TRBV18,-,CASSTGQGSDYGYTF
TRBV29-1,-,CSVEGAFGTGSSYEQYF
TRBV19,-,CASTAGTGGVYGYTF
TRBV7-7,-,CASSSGHQNTGELFF
TRBV4-1,-,CASSQVGTAEAFF
TRBV20-1,-,CSASNGDTQYF
TRBV6-5,-,CASSYRGAIEQFF
TRBV6-6,once,CASSFTGTSVYEQYF
TRBV11-2,-,CASTPSSGDLYEQYF
TRBV5-4,-,CASSFSGSTGEQYF
TRBV2,-,CASSRDLSTNYGYTF
TRBV5-6,-,CASSQGQGHYNSPLHF